The 30 T cell receptor beta chains below come from one sample, sequenced in a study of cytomegalovirus exposure and HLA in healthy donors. 60 Vbeta and 13 Jbeta primers were used in PCR. Libraries were prepared by immunoSEQ multiplex PCR; TCRdb keeps only in-frame clonotypes and omits some of them. The sample shows about 120,000 clones, 65% to 85% of them seen only once. The sample consisted of PBMCs. The receptors stem from a man aged 18 to 35 in good health and CMV-seropositive.

This chain links TRBV19 with TRBJ2-1; D remains unclear. This CDR3 spans 14 amino acids. V lost 3 bases, J lost 4 bases, and 10 bases lay in between. Germline V gene lookup returns CDR1 LNHDA and CDR2 SQIVND (reference sequence). CDR3 sequence reads: CASSIRLPYNEQFF. The DNA for the CDR3 is TGTGCCAGTAGTATTCGCCTACCTTACAATGAGCAGTTCTTC.

In this sample, this clone turned up once. The chain is built from TRBV5-6 and TRBJ1-2, with 8 bases matching TRBD1. Unmatched junction bases numbered 6, after V lost 0 bases and J lost 8 bases. In germline, CDR1 is SGHDT, CDR2 YYEEEE. This CDR3 comprises 14 residues. CDR3 residues: CASSLAGGARGYTF. The DNA for the CDR3 is TGTGCCAGCAGCTTGGCAGGGGGCGCGAGAGGCTACACCTTC.

This chain connects TRBV27 to TRBJ2-1, with D possibly matching TRBD2 (5 bases). The CDR3 runs 17 residues. Germline lookup yields CDR1 MNHEY and CDR2 SMNVEV (reference sequence). Trimming removed 2 bases at V and 4 bases at J, with 18 bases between. CDR3 region: CASSLRELTSGYNEQFF. The CDR3 region has the DNA TGTGCCAGCAGTTTAAGGGAACTAACCTCGGGGTACAATGAGCAGTTCTTC.

This clone has a single count. The V call is TRBV6-1, the J call TRBJ2-7; 7 nucleotides line up with TRBD2. The V gene's germline CDR1 is MNHNS and CDR2 SASEGT. The CDR3 spans 12 residues. Germline trimming cut 6 bases from V and 6 bases from J; bases unmatched to any gene: 5. This chain's CDR3 is CASRGGGGEQYF. DNA for the CDR3: TGTGCCAGCAGGGGTGGGGGGGGCGAGCAGTACTTC.

The genes are TRBV29-1 and TRBJ2-6, with 9 bases aligning to TRBD1. Losses at the gene ends were 6 bases for V and 1 base for J; bases not matched to a gene: 13. The germline V gene has CDR1 SQVTM and CDR2 ANQGSEA. This CDR3 spans 18 amino acids. CDR3 nucleotide sequence: TGCAGCGTGTCCCTTAGGGGACAGGGCCCTTCTGGGGCCAACGTCCTGACTTTC. Protein: CSVSLRGQGPSGANVLTF.

This chain links TRBV19 with TRBJ1-2; TRBD1 might be the D (5 bases). The CDR3 consists of 17 residues. Germline CDR1 reads LNHDA; CDR2 reads SQIVND (reference sequence). Trimming shortened V by 3 bases and J by 0 bases, and 17 bases separated the two germline ends. The CDR3 region is CASSIRRDGFSNYGYTF. CDR3 DNA sequence: TGTGCCAGTAGTATCCGGAGGGACGGCTTTTCTAACTATGGCTACACCTTC.

The chain uses TRBV13 and TRBJ2-5; 11 bases align to TRBD2. Gene TRBJ2-7 matches the end of the DNA better, so the J call may be wrong. In germline, CDR1 is PRHDT, CDR2 FYEKMQ (reference sequence). The CDR3 is 16 amino acids. The CDR3 DNA follows: TGTGCCAGCAGCTTAGTCGGTAGCGGGAGGGCCTACGAGCAGTACTTC. Translation gives CASSLVGSGRAYEQYF.

The chain is built from TRBV2 and TRBJ2-7; a weak D match, TRBD2 (5 bases). Germline values: CDR1 SNHLY, CDR2 FYNNEI. The CDR3 totals 12 residues. Trimming took 3 bases from V and 6 from J, leaving 9 bases between them. This chain's CDR3 is CASSEPRGEQYF. In DNA, the CDR3 is TGTGCCAGCAGTGAGCCCCGGGGCGAGCAGTACTTC.

The chain recombines TRBV6-5 with TRBJ1-6; the D gene is possibly TRBD1 (6 bases). V gave up 5 bases and J gave up 8 bases, with 13 bases separating them. The CDR3 loop spans 14 amino acids. Germline CDR1 and CDR2: MNHEY and SVGAGI. The CDR3 coding sequence is TGTGCCAGCAGTGCAGCCCACAGGGATTCACCCCTCCACTTT. Its protein product is CASSAAHRDSPLHF.

This chain joins TRBV29-1 and TRBJ1-1; 9 bases are shared with TRBD1. CDR1 is SQVTM and CDR2 is ANQGSEA in the germline V gene. CDR3 size: 15 residues. V lost 7 bases, J lost 5 bases, and 14 bases stayed unmatched. In DNA, the CDR3 is TGCAGCGCAGCGCCACACAGGGGGCGCAAAACTGAAGCTTTCTTT. This sequence encodes CSAAPHRGRKTEAFF.

This chain uses TRBV5-1 with TRBJ1-6; tentative D call: TRBD1 (5 bases). From germline, CDR1 is SGHRS and CDR2 YFSETQ. The CDR3 sequence is 14 residues long. The V end lost 0 bases, the J end lost 7 bases, and 8 bases lay between the germline ends. CDR3 coding DNA: TGCGCCAGCAGCTTGGGGGGCGACAATTCACCCCTCCACTTT. Encoded protein: CASSLGGDNSPLHF.

The chain combines TRBV10-2 with TRBJ1-2, with D possibly being TRBD1 (5 bases). The CDR3 is 15 amino acids. Germline-derived CDR1 and CDR2 are WSHSY and SAAADI. Trimming took off 3 bases at V and 2 bases at J, with 13 bases between the two ends. CDR3 nucleotides: TGCGCCAGCAGTGAAGGCAGGGCTTACAACTATGGCTACACCTTC. Translated, it gives CASSEGRAYNYGYTF.

V is TRBV18 and J is TRBJ2-2, with a weak D call TRBD2 (6 bases). The CDR3 contains 13 residues. Per the germline V gene, CDR1 is KGHSH and CDR2 is LQKENI. Trimming removed 6 bases at V and 5 bases at J, with 10 bases between. CDR3 bases: TGTGCCAGCTCGCTCGGGGGAACCGGGGAGCTGTTTTTT. This encodes CASSLGGTGELFF.

Here the CDR3 DNA reads TGTGCCAGCAGTGAATCAGGGACCGGGGAGCTGTTTTTT. Translating it yields CASSESGTGELFF. This chain links TRBV6-4 with TRBJ2-2, with a possible D match to TRBD1 (5 bases). The V and J ends lost 3 bases and 5 bases respectively, with 7 bases between them. In germline, CDR1 is MRHNA, CDR2 SNTAGT. CDR3 size: 13 residues.

The V and J genes are TRBV6-5 and TRBJ2-1; D remains ambiguous. CDR1 MNHEY and CDR2 SVGAGI come from the germline V gene. The CDR3 covers 16 residues. V lost 0 bases, J lost 1 base, and 10 bases lay in between. The CDR3: CASSYSAANSYNEQFF. The CDR3 DNA is TGTGCCAGCAGTTACTCGGCGGCAAATTCCTACAATGAGCAGTTCTTC.

This clone was counted only a few times. The chain links TRBV5-1 to TRBJ1-4; 7 positions match TRBD1. This CDR3 comprises 15 residues. V gave up 0 bases and J gave up 6 bases; unmatched junction bases: 5. Germline values: CDR1 SGHRS, CDR2 YFSETQ. CDR3 nucleotide sequence: TGCGCCAGCAGCTTGGCCCCCGGGACAGATGAAAAACTGTTTTTT. It yields the protein CASSLAPGTDEKLFF.

This chain connects TRBV28 to TRBJ1-5; D ambiguous. V was pared by 1 base and J by 3 bases, with 13 bases between. Germline V gene lookup returns CDR1 MDHEN and CDR2 SYDVKM. This CDR3 region has 16 residues. Here the CDR3 reads CASSLYGPGNNQPQHF. In nucleotides, the CDR3 is TGTGCCAGCAGTTTATATGGTCCGGGAAACAATCAGCCCCAGCATTTT.

As DNA, the CDR3 is TGTGCCAGCTCACCACAACAAAATCCCGGGGTAGCTTTCTTT. Translated: CASSPQQNPGVAFF. The genes are TRBV18 and TRBJ1-1; no clear D gene. Germline V CDR1 and CDR2: KGHSH, LQKENI. The germline V and J ends were trimmed by 1 base and 10 bases, with 16 bases remaining between them. This CDR3 is 14 amino acids long.

The rearrangement links TRBV7-2 to TRBJ2-3, with D tentatively TRBD2 (6 bases). V lost 1 base and J 0 bases, leaving 11 bases between the germline ends. Germline values: CDR1 SGHTA, CDR2 FQGNSA. The CDR3 runs 16 residues. The CDR3 spells CASSLGGDDSTDTQYF. CDR3 in DNA: TGTGCCAGCAGCTTAGGCGGGGACGATAGCACAGATACGCAGTATTTT.

The rearrangement links TRBV7-9 to TRBJ2-3; 9 bases are shared with TRBD2. V gave up 6 bases and J gave up 4 bases; unmatched junction bases: 8. CDR1 is SEHNR, CDR2 FQNEAQ, per germline (reference sequence). The CDR3 runs to 15 residues. CDR3 in DNA: TGTGCCAGCAGGTCGGCGGGGGGGGCAGCAGATACGCAGTATTTT. As protein: CASRSAGGAADTQYF.

This chain joins TRBV2 and TRBJ1-2; 8 bases match TRBD1. After removal of 1 base from V and 4 bases from J, the junction contained 5 bases not matched to a gene. This CDR3 comprises 15 residues. Germline-derived CDR1 and CDR2 are SNHLY and FYNNEI. The CDR3 coding sequence is TGTGCCAGCAGTGAAGTTATGGACAGGGCCTATGGCTACACCTTC. This translates into CASSEVMDRAYGYTF.

This clone has more than one count but fewer than ten. The J gene is TRBJ2-7, the V gene TRBV6-6; TRBD1 might be the D (6 bases). Deletions cut 5 bases from V and 9 bases from J, with 17 bases between. This CDR3 is built from 13 residues. The germline V gene has CDR1 MNHNY and CDR2 SVGAGI (reference sequence). The CDR3 loop reads CASSPQGSRGQYF. As DNA, the CDR3 is TGTGCCAGCAGTCCACAGGGTTCTCGGGGGCAGTACTTC.

J is TRBJ2-7 and V is TRBV19, with D possibly matching TRBD2 (6 bases). This CDR3 spans 15 amino acids. Germline V lookup: CDR1 LNHDA, CDR2 SQIVND (reference sequence). V was trimmed by 3 bases and J by 2 bases, leaving 14 bases between them. The CDR3 reads CASSMKSSDAYEQYF. The CDR3 DNA sequence: TGTGCCAGTAGTATGAAGTCTAGCGACGCCTACGAGCAGTACTTC.

V gene TRBV4-3 combines with J gene TRBJ1-3; D is uncertain. V lost 4 bases, J lost 1 base, and 8 bases lay in between. Germline-derived CDR1 and CDR2 are LGHNA and YSLEER. This CDR3 contains 14 residues. The CDR3 DNA follows: TGCGCCAGCAGCCCTAACTATTCTGGAAACACCATATATTTT. It specifies CASSPNYSGNTIYF.

The chain has TRBV5-1 and TRBJ1-2, with 11 nucleotides matching TRBD1. The germline V gene has CDR1 SGHRS and CDR2 YFSETQ. V was clipped by 0 bases and J by 8 bases; unmatched bases: 12. This CDR3 is built from 17 residues. The CDR3 here is CASSLAPDRGLIIGYTF. The DNA of the CDR3 is TGCGCCAGCAGCTTGGCCCCGGACAGGGGGCTGATCATCGGCTACACCTTC. The complete variable domain, with remaining parts taken from reference TRBV5-1 and TRBJ1-2, reads KAGVTQTPRYLIKTRGQQVTLSCSPISGHRSVSWYQQTPGQGLQFLFEYFSETQRNKGNFPGRFSGRQFSNSRSEMNVSTLELGDSALYLCASSLAPDRGLIIGYTFGSGTRLTVV.

This chain connects TRBV5-1 to TRBJ2-1; the match to TRBD2 covers 9 bases. J was trimmed by 5 bases and V by 4 bases; bases with no gene match: 16. The germline V gene encodes CDR1 SGHRS and CDR2 YFSETQ. The CDR3 loop spans 18 amino acids. The CDR3 sequence is CASSLRTVGLASDNEQFF. The CDR3 nucleotides are TGCGCCAGCAGCCTACGGACAGTAGGACTAGCGTCGGACAATGAGCAGTTCTTC.

V gene TRBV5-1 combines with J gene TRBJ2-7; D is uncertain. This CDR3 comprises 14 residues. Trimming stripped 0 bases from V and 4 bases from J, with 11 bases between. Germline-derived CDR1 and CDR2 are SGHRS and YFSETQ. CDR3 protein: CASSLGPTAYEQYF. CDR3 nucleotides: TGCGCCAGCAGCTTGGGCCCAACAGCTTACGAGCAGTACTTC.

The rearrangement joins TRBV9 to TRBJ1-1; D is unresolved. Looked up from germline, CDR1 is SGDLS and CDR2 is YYNGEE. V gave up 4 bases and J gave up 3 bases, with 10 bases separating them. The CDR3 length is 13 residues. For the CDR3, the DNA is TGTGCCAGCAGCCTGAGGTGGGACACTGAAGCTTTCTTT. It is translated as CASSLRWDTEAFF.

V gene TRBV9 combines with J gene TRBJ2-1, with a weak D call TRBD2 (5 bases). Trimming took off 3 bases at V and 0 bases at J, with 10 bases between the two ends. This CDR3 spans 15 amino acids. Germline values: CDR1 SGDLS, CDR2 YYNGEE. This CDR3 reads CASSGEGSSYNEQFF. DNA of the CDR3: TGTGCCAGCAGCGGAGAAGGGAGCTCCTACAATGAGCAGTTCTTC.

The CDR3 sequence is CASSMGGIAGELFF. The CDR3 DNA follows: TGTGCCAGCAGCATGGGGGGGATCGCCGGGGAGCTGTTTTTT. The chain carries TRBV6-6 and TRBJ2-2, with 7 bases fitting TRBD2. Losses at the gene ends were 6 bases for V and 6 bases for J; bases not matched to a gene: 7. Germline lookup yields CDR1 MNHNY and CDR2 SVGAGI (reference sequence). The CDR3 runs to 14 residues.